This T cell receptor beta chain was identified during a study of T cell repertoires in cytomegalovirus infection. Overall study: CMV infection plus the matching HLA type was flagged by public TCR beta signatures.

This clonotype was picked up many times. Its target is not known. Notes on the study in general: Cumulative frequency of public TCR beta families picked out carriers of CMV plus the relevant HLA. CMV-specific HLA-C-restricted TCR beta clonotypes dominated the ex vivo response.

TCRdb fed the reads into MiXCR, producing one record per CDR3 protein. Seen here are roughly 320,000 distinct CDR3 sequences, about a tenth observed once, and the top ten hold 2.5%. With 1 base clipped from V and 2 bases from J, the junction kept 3 bases outside the gene matches. This CDR3 has 15 amino acids. Germline CDR1 and CDR2: LGHNA and YNFKEQ. The sequenced sample was PBMCs. This TCR was sampled from a human donor in good health (CMV status not recorded). Some clones in this sample may be carry-over from other donors' samples. The chain combines TRBV4-2 with TRBJ2-3; TRBD2 matches at 7 bases. In nucleotides, the CDR3 is TGTGCCAGCAGCCAAGGACTAGCCCCCACAGATACGCAGTATTTT. Protein product: CASSQGLAPTDTQYF.